This TCR beta chain is from a study of T cells in localized non-small cell lung cancer. A remark on this clone: What it recognizes is unknown.

Trimming pared 5 bases from V and 0 bases from J, leaving 8 bases between. The CDR3 has 14 residues. The V gene's germline CDR1 is MNHNY and CDR2 SVGAGI (reference sequence). Data came from immunoSEQ multiplex PCR; TCRdb stores just in-frame clones and leaves some out. The table has about 33,000 clones, approximately 87% seen once. Study-level findings and limits: The study linked higher blood T cell density to longer overall survival.

This specimen consisted of peripheral blood, obtained before any cancer treatment. The receptor comes from a man between 40 and 70 years old with stage I lung adenocarcinoma. V and J are TRBV6-6 and TRBJ1-3; D not certain. The CDR3 nucleotides are TGTGCCAGCAGTATCACGAGCTCTGGAAACACCATATATTTT. Translated, it gives CASSITSSGNTIYF.